This T cell receptor beta chain was captured by sequencing in a study of CD8+CD57+ T cells in acquired aplastic anemia. Study-wide context: CD4+ and CD8+ cells, once sorted, gave DNA averaging roughly 3.2 ug.

Losses at the gene ends were 9 bases for V and 3 bases for J; bases not matched to a gene: 14. This CDR3 is built from 15 residues. Genomic DNA, the template, was used for profiling of the TCR beta VDJ and CDR3. Each CDR3 protein is one row after TCRdb ran MiXCR on the reads. The data show more than 150,000 distinct CDR3 sequences, with under 55% seen just once and around 2.9% held by the top ten. Source material: sorted CD4+, CD8+, or CD8+CD57+ T cells (not recorded which) from PBMCs. The chain joins TRBV12-3 or TRBV12-4 to TRBJ2-7; 7 bases agree with TRBD1. The source is a human donor in good health. The CDR3 DNA is TGTGCCAGTACCAAACAACAGGGGTCCTACTACGAGCAGTACTTC. As protein: CASTKQQGSYYEQYF.